Included here is one T cell receptor beta chain sequence, with context. This entry belongs to a study of shared clonotypes between healthy human individuals. This table comes from immunoSEQ multiplex PCR, and its TCRdb copy is limited to in-frame clones, with some not included. The profile shows roughly 500,000 clones, 78% of them singletons. Sequencing was carried out using PBMCs. This clonotype was obtained from a woman aged 40 to 55 in good health. Some clones in this sample may be carry-over from other donors' samples.

The DNA of the CDR3 is TGTGCCAGCAGTGTGGACACTTCGGGCAATCAGCCCCAGCATTTT. It codes for CASSVDTSGNQPQHF. The chain has TRBV2 and TRBJ1-5, with a tentative D call TRBD1 (5 bases). With 4 bases removed from V and 2 bases from J, the gap between germline ends came to 12 bases. The germline gives CDR1 SNHLY, CDR2 FYNNEI. The CDR3 consists of 15 residues.